These 25 T cell receptor beta chains originate from one sample sequenced in a study of blood T cells in healthy people across ages. A second PCR of roughly 7 to 11 cycles used a sample-barcoded 5' primer and a J-beta primer mix. MiXCR, applied by TCRdb to the 5' RACE reads, yields one record per CDR3 protein. The sample includes fewer than 700,000 distinct CDR3 sequences, 40% to 45% of them seen just once. Sequenced sample: blood. These receptor sequences come from a man older than 75 in good health.

CDR3 amino acids: CSARAKGRDRGSLPGETQYF. CDR3 coding DNA: TGCAGTGCTAGAGCCAAAGGCCGGGACAGGGGCTCTCTTCCCGGAGAGACCCAGTACTTC. This chain joins TRBV20-1 and TRBJ2-5; 10 bases are shared with TRBD1. After removal of 1 base from V and 4 bases from J, the junction contained 21 bases not matched to a gene. Germline V gene lookup returns CDR1 DFQATT and CDR2 SNEGSKA (reference sequence). The CDR3 is made up of 20 amino acids.

The sample holds a few counts of this clonotype. CDR3 amino acids: CASSQTGTGGSYEQYF. Here the CDR3 DNA reads TGTGCCAGCAGCCAAACCGGGACAGGGGGTTCCTACGAGCAGTACTTC. The V gene is TRBV14, the J gene TRBJ2-7, with 11 bases lining up with TRBD1. From germline, CDR1 is SGHDN and CDR2 FVKESK. The CDR3 has 16 residues. V dropped 2 bases and J dropped 1; count of bases not matched to a gene: 4. Filled out from reference TRBV14 and TRBJ2-7, the complete variable domain reads EAGVTQFPSHSVIEKGQTVTLRCDPISGHDNLYWYRRVMGKEIKFLLHFVKESKQDESGMPNNRFLAERTGGTYSTLKVQPAELEDSGVYFCASSQTGTGGSYEQYFGPGTRLTVT.

The gene calls are TRBV10-3 and TRBJ2-3, with 10 positions matching TRBD2. V dropped 8 bases and J dropped 1; count of bases not matched to a gene: 9. Germline V gene data show CDR1 as ENHRY and CDR2 as SYGVKD. The CDR3 totals 16 residues. DNA of the CDR3: TGTGCCATCCGGCAGCGGGAGGGCAGAGGCACAGATACGCAGTATTTT. It specifies CAIRQREGRGTDTQYF.

This clonotype turned up a few times. The rearrangement links TRBV3-1 to TRBJ2-3, with 7 nucleotides matching TRBD2. J gave up 3 bases and V 2 bases, and 8 bases lay outside the gene matches. The CDR3 runs to 16 residues. Looked up from germline, CDR1 is LGHDT and CDR2 is YNNKEL (reference sequence). The CDR3 loop is CASSQMGGRPTDTQYF. The CDR3 DNA reads TGTGCCAGCAGCCAAATGGGGGGGAGGCCGACAGATACGCAGTATTTT.

Ten or more counts support this clonotype. This chain links TRBV29-1 with TRBJ1-6; D not resolved. With 6 bases removed from V and 0 bases from J, the gap between germline ends came to 9 bases. Germline CDR1 reads SQVTM; CDR2 reads ANQGSEA. CDR3 length: 14 residues. This CDR3 is CSVSDGSYNSPLHF. The CDR3 region has the DNA TGCAGCGTCTCCGACGGCTCCTATAATTCACCCCTCCACTTT.

This clonotype was counted between two and nine times. This chain links TRBV11-2 with TRBJ2-1; 8 nucleotides line up with TRBD2. Germline loops: CDR1 SGHAT, CDR2 FQNNGV. V shed 3 bases, J shed 6 bases, and the junction held 4 bases outside the gene matches. This CDR3 comprises 14 residues. In DNA, the CDR3 is TGTGCCAGCAGCTTCGGGACTAGAGTCAATGAGCAGTTCTTC. Translating it yields CASSFGTRVNEQFF.

This chain joins TRBV15 and TRBJ2-3; no definite D call. This CDR3 region has 16 residues. Germline V gene sequence: CDR1 LNHNV, CDR2 YYDKDF (reference sequence). V shed 0 bases and J shed 1 base, with 11 bases lying between them. In DNA form, the CDR3 reads TGTGCCACCAGCAGAGAGGCAGGCCGACGCACAGATACGCAGTATTTT. This sequence encodes CATSREAGRRTDTQYF.

Concerning this clonotype: A read error may account for a junction end that differs from germline. The gene calls are TRBV18 and TRBJ2-7; 10 bases are a match to TRBD2. The J call may be wrong; the DNA end is better matched by TRBJ2-5. There are 15 residues in the CDR3. Germline V gene sequence: CDR1 KGHSH, CDR2 LQKENI. The CDR3 loop is CASSPSGGAKETQYF. The DNA of the CDR3 is TGCGCCAGCTCACCAAGCGGGGGGGCGAAAGAGACCCAGTACTTC.

This clonotype was found a few times. This chain connects TRBV7-2 to TRBJ2-7, with 10 bases aligning to TRBD2. The germline V gene has CDR1 SGHTA and CDR2 FQGNSA. V dropped 0 bases and J dropped 2; count of bases not matched to a gene: 10. This CDR3 contains 18 residues. CDR3 sequence reads: CASSLALSGGADPYEQYF. The CDR3 DNA sequence: TGTGCCAGCAGCTTAGCGCTCAGCGGGGGGGCTGACCCCTACGAGCAGTACTTC.

This clonotype was recorded a few times. This chain uses TRBV7-2 with TRBJ2-3; TRBD2 agrees at 16 bases. Germline-derived CDR1 and CDR2 are SGHTA and FQGNSA. This CDR3 comprises 16 residues. V was clipped by 6 bases and J by 4 bases; unmatched bases: 4. CDR3 protein: CASRGLAGGPSDTQYF. The CDR3 DNA reads TGTGCCAGCAGGGGACTAGCGGGAGGGCCTTCAGATACGCAGTATTTT. Based on the CDR3 plus reference TRBV7-2 and TRBJ2-3, the full variable domain is GAGVSQSPSNKVTEKGKDVELRCDPISGHTALYWYRQSLGQGLEFLIYFQGNSAPDKSGLPSDRFSAERTGGSVSTLTIQRTQQEDSAVYLCASRGLAGGPSDTQYFGPGTRLTVL.

This clonotype was detected many times. The rearrangement joins TRBV27 to TRBJ2-3, with 8 positions matching TRBD2. The CDR3 contains 17 residues. Germline CDR1 reads MNHEY; CDR2 reads SMNVEV (reference sequence). V shed 4 bases and J 6 bases; nucleotides not matched to a gene: 15. The CDR3 coding sequence is TGTGCCAGCAGTTATTTATCCAGCGGGGGCCACCGGGATACGCAGTATTTT. This translates into CASSYLSSGGHRDTQYF.

In its sample, this clonotype was seen a few times. J is TRBJ2-2 and V is TRBV20-1; perhaps TRBD1 as D (6 bases). The CDR3 consists of 16 residues. V lost 5 bases and J lost 5, with 21 bases in between. Germline loops: CDR1 DFQATT, CDR2 SNEGSKA (reference sequence). Written as DNA, the CDR3 is TGCAGTGCTTCAAAGTTAGGACAGTCCCCGACCGGGGAGCTGTTTTTT. Translation gives CSASKLGQSPTGELFF.

This clonotype was picked up a small number of times. The chain recombines TRBV4-2 with TRBJ2-2, with D perhaps TRBD2 (6 bases). Trimming stripped 0 bases from V and 4 bases from J, with 12 bases between. This CDR3 has 16 amino acids. From germline, CDR1 is LGHNA and CDR2 YNFKEQ. The CDR3 is CASSQDLSSVTGELFF. The CDR3 DNA reads as TGTGCCAGCAGCCAAGATCTTTCTAGCGTCACCGGGGAGCTGTTTTTT.

This clonotype showed up just a few times. This rearrangement joins TRBV7-2 to TRBJ2-6, with D hard to call. Germline values: CDR1 SGHTA, CDR2 FQGNSA. With 6 bases removed from V and 0 bases from J, the gap between germline ends came to 9 bases. The CDR3 sequence is 15 residues long. The CDR3 DNA sequence: TGTGCCAGCAGGCTAGGGATCTCTGGGGCCAACGTCCTGACTTTC. This translates into CASRLGISGANVLTF. The variable domain in full, completed from reference TRBV7-2 and TRBJ2-6, reads GAGVSQSPSNKVTEKGKDVELRCDPISGHTALYWYRQSLGQGLEFLIYFQGNSAPDKSGLPSDRFSAERTGGSVSTLTIQRTQQEDSAVYLCASRLGISGANVLTFGAGSRLTVL.

The chain uses TRBV20-1 and TRBJ2-1; weak D call: TRBD1 (6 bases). Germline V CDR1 and CDR2: DFQATT, SNEGSKA (reference sequence). Trimming took 3 bases from V and 7 from J, leaving 19 bases between them. The CDR3 totals 15 residues. Here the CDR3 DNA reads TGCAGTGCTAGCCGCCCCAGCGGTCAGGGGAATGAGCAGTTCTTC. Translating gives CSASRPSGQGNEQFF.

The J gene is TRBJ1-1, the V gene TRBV6-1; D is unclear. The V gene's germline CDR1 is MNHNS and CDR2 SASEGT. The CDR3 totals 15 residues. V shed 7 bases and J shed 6 bases, with 21 bases lying between them. CDR3 in DNA: TGTGCCAGCATGATAGGGATGGGAGGCGACCCTGAAGCTTTCTTT. It codes for CASMIGMGGDPEAFF.

On this clonotype itself: The junction shows a germline mismatch at one end, possibly a read error. The V call is TRBV25-1, the J call TRBJ2-2, with D perhaps matching TRBD2 (5 bases). The germline gives CDR1 MGHDK, CDR2 SYGVNS. The CDR3 is 13 residues long. CDR3 amino acids: CASSESPTGEPFF. CDR3 bases: TGTGCCAGCAGTGAGAGTCCGACCGGGGAGCCGTTTTTT.

This clonotype has more than one count but fewer than ten. This chain joins TRBV4-2 and TRBJ2-5, with 8 bases aligning to TRBD2. The CDR3 has 16 amino acids. V dropped 0 bases and J dropped 1; count of bases not matched to a gene: 4. Germline V gene lookup returns CDR1 LGHNA and CDR2 YNFKEQ. CDR3 sequence (DNA): TGTGCCAGCAGCCAAGAGGGCGGGGGGCCCCAAGAGACCCAGTACTTC. Translated: CASSQEGGGPQETQYF.

As concerns this clonotype: A much larger clone lies one base from this, so it may be a read error. V gene TRBV11-2 combines with J gene TRBJ2-5; weak D call: TRBD2 (6 bases). V was shortened by 1 base and J by 9 bases, with 12 bases between the two germline ends. The CDR3 consists of 13 residues. From germline, CDR1 is SGHAT and CDR2 FQNNGV. The CDR3 DNA sequence: TGTGCCAGCAGCTTAGTGAATAGGGAGGCCCAGTACTTC. Amino acids: CASSLVNREAQYF.

This clonotype turned up a few times. The rearrangement joins TRBV4-3 to TRBJ2-3; no reliable D call. The CDR3 totals 16 residues. Germline-derived CDR1 and CDR2 are LGHNA and YSLEER. V was trimmed by 0 bases and J by 2 bases, leaving 12 bases between them. This chain's CDR3 is CASSQDGWSHTDTQYF. CDR3 coding DNA: TGCGCCAGCAGCCAAGATGGGTGGTCACACACAGATACGCAGTATTTT.

This clonotype has just a few counts. The chain carries TRBV20-1 and TRBJ2-7; TRBD1 matches 10 bases. This CDR3 contains 15 residues. The V and J ends lost 0 bases and 3 bases, in that order; junction bases with no gene match: 5. The germline gives CDR1 DFQATT, CDR2 SNEGSKA (reference sequence). CDR3 loop: CSARDSGQGGYEQYF. The CDR3 DNA is TGCAGTGCTAGAGATAGCGGACAGGGGGGCTACGAGCAGTACTTC.

This clonotype was counted between two and nine times. In DNA form, the CDR3 reads TGTGCCAGCAGCCGTCCCGGGACAGTTAACTACGAGCAGTACTTC. Protein: CASSRPGTVNYEQYF. The chain couples TRBV7-2 to TRBJ2-5; 7 bases fit TRBD1. The J call may not be correct, given that the DNA end is closer to TRBJ2-7. Germline CDR1 reads SGHTA; CDR2 reads FQGNSA. This CDR3 has 15 amino acids.

This chain connects TRBV7-3 to TRBJ2-1; TRBD2 matches at 10 bases. V was clipped by 4 bases and J by 4 bases; unmatched bases: 10. Germline values: CDR1 SGHTA, CDR2 FQGTGA. The CDR3 loop spans 17 amino acids. The CDR3 DNA reads as TGTGCCAGCAGCTCCGAATTCATAGCGGGAGGTTACAATGAGCAGTTCTTC. Its protein product is CASSSEFIAGGYNEQFF.

This clonotype was seen more than once but under ten times. The chain has TRBV20-1 and TRBJ2-7; 8 positions agree with TRBD2. The CDR3 spans 14 residues. Per germline, CDR1 DFQATT and CDR2 SNEGSKA (reference sequence). The J segment lost 3 bases and the V segment lost 1 base, leaving 5 bases of the junction unmatched. CDR3 nucleotide sequence: TGCAGTGCTAGAGGAGCGGGAGTATACTACGAGCAGTACTTC. Amino acid sequence: CSARGAGVYYEQYF.

This clonotype was observed a handful of times. This chain links TRBV6-1 with TRBJ1-2; no clear D. V was clipped by 2 bases and J by 3 bases, with 4 bases between them. There are 12 residues in the CDR3. Germline-derived CDR1 and CDR2 are MNHNS and SASEGT. CDR3 amino acids: CASSEPDYGYTF. CDR3 bases: TGTGCCAGCAGTGAACCGGACTATGGCTACACCTTC.